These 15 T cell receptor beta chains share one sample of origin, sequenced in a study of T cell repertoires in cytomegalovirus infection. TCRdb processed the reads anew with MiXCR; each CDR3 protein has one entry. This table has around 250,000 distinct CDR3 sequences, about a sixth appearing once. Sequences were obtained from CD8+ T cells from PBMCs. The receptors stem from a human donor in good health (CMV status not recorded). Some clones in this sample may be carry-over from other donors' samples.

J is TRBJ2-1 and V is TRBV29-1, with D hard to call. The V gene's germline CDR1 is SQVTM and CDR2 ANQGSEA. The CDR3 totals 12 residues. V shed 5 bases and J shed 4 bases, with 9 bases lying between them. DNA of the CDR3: TGCAGCGTTCCAGCTTTTTACAATGAGCAGTTCTTC. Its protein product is CSVPAFYNEQFF.

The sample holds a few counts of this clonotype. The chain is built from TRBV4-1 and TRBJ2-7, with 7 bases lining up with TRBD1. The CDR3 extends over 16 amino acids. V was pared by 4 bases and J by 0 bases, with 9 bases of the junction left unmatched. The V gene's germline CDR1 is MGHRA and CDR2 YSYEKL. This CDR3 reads CASSPQWDRRSYEQYF. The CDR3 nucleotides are TGCGCCAGCAGCCCCCAGTGGGACAGACGCTCCTACGAGCAGTACTTC.

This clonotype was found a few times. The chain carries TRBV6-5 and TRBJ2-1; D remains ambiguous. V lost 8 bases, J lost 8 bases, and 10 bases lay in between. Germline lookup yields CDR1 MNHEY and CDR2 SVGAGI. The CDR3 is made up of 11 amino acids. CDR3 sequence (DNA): TGTGCCAGCGACCGGTGGGATGAGCAGTTCTTC. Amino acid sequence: CASDRWDEQFF.

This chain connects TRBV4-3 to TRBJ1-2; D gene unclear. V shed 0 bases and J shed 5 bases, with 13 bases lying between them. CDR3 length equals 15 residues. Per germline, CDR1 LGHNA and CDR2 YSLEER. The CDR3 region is CASSQDVGQIYGYTF. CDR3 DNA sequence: TGCGCCAGCAGCCAAGATGTAGGCCAGATATATGGCTACACCTTC.

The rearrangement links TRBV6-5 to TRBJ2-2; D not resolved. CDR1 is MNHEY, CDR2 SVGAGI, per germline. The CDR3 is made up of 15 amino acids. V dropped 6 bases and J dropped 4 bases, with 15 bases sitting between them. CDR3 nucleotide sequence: TGTGCCAGCAGCCCGGTAATGTTTGGCACCGGGGAGCTGTTTTTT. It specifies CASSPVMFGTGELFF.

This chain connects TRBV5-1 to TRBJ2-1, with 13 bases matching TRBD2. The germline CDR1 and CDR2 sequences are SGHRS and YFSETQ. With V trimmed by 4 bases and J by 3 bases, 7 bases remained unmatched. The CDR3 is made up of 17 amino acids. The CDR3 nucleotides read TGCGCCAGCAGCCCCGGACTAGCGGGGGCCCACTACAATGAGCAGTTCTTC. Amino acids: CASSPGLAGAHYNEQFF.

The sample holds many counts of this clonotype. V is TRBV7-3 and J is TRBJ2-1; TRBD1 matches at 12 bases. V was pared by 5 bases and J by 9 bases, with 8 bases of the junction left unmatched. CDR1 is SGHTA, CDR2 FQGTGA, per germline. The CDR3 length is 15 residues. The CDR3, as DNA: TGTGCCAGCAGCCTCGCGGGACAGGGGGCAGGTGAGCAGTTCTTC. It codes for CASSLAGQGAGEQFF.

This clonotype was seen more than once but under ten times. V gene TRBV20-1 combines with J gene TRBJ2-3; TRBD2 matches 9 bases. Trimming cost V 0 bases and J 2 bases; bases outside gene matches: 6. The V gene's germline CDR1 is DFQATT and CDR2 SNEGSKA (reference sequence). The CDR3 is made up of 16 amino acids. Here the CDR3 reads CSARDWQRGDTDTQYF. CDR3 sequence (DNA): TGCAGTGCTAGAGATTGGCAGCGGGGGGACACAGATACGCAGTATTTT.

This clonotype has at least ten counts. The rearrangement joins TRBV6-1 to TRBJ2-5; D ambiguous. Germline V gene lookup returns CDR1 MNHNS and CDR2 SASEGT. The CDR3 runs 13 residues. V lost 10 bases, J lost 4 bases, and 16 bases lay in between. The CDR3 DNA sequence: TGTGCCACCAACCCCGGTCACGGAGAGACCCAGTACTTC. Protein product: CATNPGHGETQYF.

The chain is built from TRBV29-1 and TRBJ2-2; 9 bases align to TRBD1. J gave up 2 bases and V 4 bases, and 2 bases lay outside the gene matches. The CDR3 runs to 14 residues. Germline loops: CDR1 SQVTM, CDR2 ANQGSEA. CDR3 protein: CSVGTGENTGELFF. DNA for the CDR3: TGCAGCGTTGGGACAGGGGAAAACACCGGGGAGCTGTTTTTT.

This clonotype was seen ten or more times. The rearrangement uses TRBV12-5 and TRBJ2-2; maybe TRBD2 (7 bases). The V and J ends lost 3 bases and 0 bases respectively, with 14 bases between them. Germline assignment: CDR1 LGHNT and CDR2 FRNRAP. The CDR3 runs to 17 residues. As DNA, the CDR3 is TGTGCTAGTGGTTTTTGGGGGGGCGCGGCGAACACCGGGGAGCTGTTTTTT. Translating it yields CASGFWGGAANTGELFF.

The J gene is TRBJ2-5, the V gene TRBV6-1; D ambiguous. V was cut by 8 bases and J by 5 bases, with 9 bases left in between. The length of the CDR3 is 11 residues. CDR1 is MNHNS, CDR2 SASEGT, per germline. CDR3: CASGVAETQYF. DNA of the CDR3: TGTGCCAGCGGCGTTGCGGAGACCCAGTACTTC.

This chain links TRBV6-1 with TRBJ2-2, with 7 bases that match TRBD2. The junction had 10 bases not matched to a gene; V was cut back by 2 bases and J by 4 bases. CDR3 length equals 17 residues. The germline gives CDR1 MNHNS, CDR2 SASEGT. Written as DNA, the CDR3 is TGTGCCAGCAGTGAATATCCCCTAGCGGCGGCCACCGGGGAGCTGTTTTTT. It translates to CASSEYPLAAATGELFF.

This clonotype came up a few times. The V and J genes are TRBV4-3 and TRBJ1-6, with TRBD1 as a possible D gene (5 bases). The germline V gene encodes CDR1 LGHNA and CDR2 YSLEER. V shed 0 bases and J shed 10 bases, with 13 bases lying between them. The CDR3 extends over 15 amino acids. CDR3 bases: TGCGCCAGCAGCCAAGATCATCAGGGAGCCTCACCCCTCCACTTT. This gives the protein CASSQDHQGASPLHF.

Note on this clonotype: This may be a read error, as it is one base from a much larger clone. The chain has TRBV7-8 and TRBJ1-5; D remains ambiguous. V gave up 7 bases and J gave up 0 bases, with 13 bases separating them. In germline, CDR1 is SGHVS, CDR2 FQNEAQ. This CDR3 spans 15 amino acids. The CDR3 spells CASTGEFYSNQPQHF. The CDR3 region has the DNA TGTGCCAGCACCGGGGAGTTCTATAGCAATCAGCCCCAGCATTTT.